Listed here is a single T cell receptor (beta chain). Profiling relied on immunoSEQ multiplex PCR, and the TCRdb table lists in-frame clones only, not all of them. The top ten hold roughly 14% of the sample, which has about 190,000 clones, around 84% seen once. This CDR3 has 17 residues. This sample stems from a study of blood T cell repertoires in COVID-19. The TCR was taken from a young man with active or convalescent COVID-19. The J gene is TRBJ1-1, the V gene TRBV21-1. TRBV21-1 is labeled a pseudogene. The sample consisted of peripheral blood. The CDR3 loop reads CASSKPLSGDVNTEAFF. DNA of the CDR3: TGTGCCAGCAGCAAGCCCCTGAGCGGTGATGTTAACACTGAAGCTTTCTTT.